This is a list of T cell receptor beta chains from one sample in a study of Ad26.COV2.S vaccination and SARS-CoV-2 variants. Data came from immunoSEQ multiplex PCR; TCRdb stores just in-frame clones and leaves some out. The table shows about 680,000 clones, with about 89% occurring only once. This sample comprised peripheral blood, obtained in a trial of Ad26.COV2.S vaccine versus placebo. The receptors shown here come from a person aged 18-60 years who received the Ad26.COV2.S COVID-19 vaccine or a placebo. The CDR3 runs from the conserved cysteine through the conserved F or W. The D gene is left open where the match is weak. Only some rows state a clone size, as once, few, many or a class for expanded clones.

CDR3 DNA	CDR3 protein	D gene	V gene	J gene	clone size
TGCGCCAGCAGCCCCAGCGGGAGTCGCGGAACAGATACGCAGTATTTT	CASSPSGSRGTDTQYF	TRBD2	TRBV4-1	TRBJ2-3	-
TGTGCCAGCAGTCATGGACAGCACCCAGGCCCCAGCTACGAGCAGTACTTC	CASSHGQHPGPSYEQYF	-	TRBV6-6	TRBJ2-7	few
TGTGCCAGCAGCCAACCGGGACAGGGGTCTGGAAACACCATATATTTT	CASSQPGQGSGNTIYF	TRBD1	TRBV3-1/TRBV3-2	TRBJ1-3	-
TGTGCCAGCAGCCCTCGGGGGGAGGAGCAGTTCTTC	CASSPRGEEQFF	TRBD2	TRBV7-9	TRBJ2-1	once
TGTGCCAGCAGTGCCCGGGACACAAATTCACCCCTCCACTTT	CASSARDTNSPLHF	-	TRBV27	TRBJ1-6	-
TGCAGCGTCGGGTACCAAGAGACCCAGTACTTC	CSVGYQETQYF	-	TRBV29-1	TRBJ2-5	-
TGCAGTGCTGGGACAGGTGGAAAACTGTTTTTT	CSAGTGGKLFF	TRBD1	TRBV20-1	TRBJ1-4	-
TGCAGTGCTAGTAGAGGGGACACTCTAGCCAAAAACATTCAGTACTTC	CSASRGDTLAKNIQYF	-	TRBV20-1	TRBJ2-4	-
TGTGCCAGCAAGGCAGGGAGATTCTATGGCTACACCTTC	CASKAGRFYGYTF	-	TRBV6-5	TRBJ1-2	-
TGCAGTGCTAGTCGCGCAGAGCATGAGCAGTTCTTC	CSASRAEHEQFF	-	TRBV20-1	TRBJ2-1	-
TGTGCCATCAGTGGGAGGGCCCCGAGCTCCTACGAGCAGTACTTC	CAISGRAPSSYEQYF	-	TRBV10-3	TRBJ2-7	-
TGTGCCAGCAGCCCCGGTGCTATCTACGAGCAGTACTTC	CASSPGAIYEQYF	-	TRBV11-2	TRBJ2-7	once
TGTGCCAGCAGCTCCCACGGGCCTAGCAATCAGCCCCAGCATTTT	CASSSHGPSNQPQHF	-	TRBV7-2	TRBJ1-5	-
TGTGCCAGCAGCGTAGATGAGGGCCCATATGGCTACACCTTC	CASSVDEGPYGYTF	-	TRBV9	TRBJ1-2	-
TGTGCCAGCAGCCAACTCGGGACTAGCGGGAGGACAGATACGCAGTATTTT	CASSQLGTSGRTDTQYF	TRBD2	TRBV5-8	TRBJ2-3	-
TGTGCCAGCAGCATAGAGCCTCATCCCAATCAGCCCCAGCATTTT	CASSIEPHPNQPQHF	-	TRBV7-8	TRBJ1-5	once
TGTGCCAGCAGTCCTCTAGCGGGAGGTGAGCAGTTCTTC	CASSPLAGGEQFF	TRBD2	TRBV6-5	TRBJ2-1	-
TGTGCCAGCAGCCCCTTCGTCGCAGGGAACTATGGCTACACCTTC	CASSPFVAGNYGYTF	-	TRBV9	TRBJ1-2	-
TGTGCCAGCAGCTTGAGCGGGCCCGGGTATGAGCAGTTCTTC	CASSLSGPGYEQFF	-	TRBV7-2	TRBJ2-1	few
TGTGCCAGCAGCGTAGGTGTAGCGGGGGCGAACACCGGGGAGCTGTTTTTT	CASSVGVAGANTGELFF	TRBD2	TRBV9	TRBJ2-2	once
TGTGCCAGCAGCTTAAACGGGGCCAACTCTGGAAACACCATATATTTT	CASSLNGANSGNTIYF	-	TRBV7-2	TRBJ1-3	-
TGTGCCAGCTCACCCGGGGGGGGTGAGACCCAGTACTTC	CASSPGGGETQYF	TRBD2	TRBV18	TRBJ2-5	-
TGCGCCAGCAGCCTATCGATCGCTGGAAACACCATATATTTT	CASSLSIAGNTIYF	-	TRBV4-3	TRBJ1-3	-
TGTGCCAGCAGCGTTAGAGCACTCAGGGATAATCAGCCCCAGCATTTT	CASSVRALRDNQPQHF	-	TRBV6-2/TRBV6-3	TRBJ1-5	-
TGTGCCCTGCTCAGGGGTAACACTGAAGCTTTCTTT	CALLRGNTEAFF	-	TRBV30	TRBJ1-1	-
TGTGCCAGCAGCCAACTAGCGGGAGGTGTGTATGAGCAGTTCTTC	CASSQLAGGVYEQFF	TRBD2	TRBV27	TRBJ2-1	-
TGCGCCAGCAGCCAAGATCTGGCGGAACAGGGACTTTCTGGCTACACCTTC	CASSQDLAEQGLSGYTF	-	TRBV4-3	TRBJ1-2	-
TGTGCCAGCTCACCGAGGGAGGCTGGAAACACCATATATTTT	CASSPREAGNTIYF	-	TRBV18	TRBJ1-3	-
TGCGCCAGCAGCTTAGGGACCGCTGGAAACACCATATATTTT	CASSLGTAGNTIYF	-	TRBV5-1	TRBJ1-3	-
TGTGCCAGCGCGCAGGGGTACCAAGAGACCCAGTACTTC	CASAQGYQETQYF	-	TRBV27	TRBJ2-5	-
TGTGCCAGCAGTGGAGCGGGGGGGCGATCAGATACGCAGTATTTT	CASSGAGGRSDTQYF	TRBD2	TRBV2	TRBJ2-3	once
TGTGCCAGCGGCTCGCGGGAGCCTCCGGGTGGGGAGCTGTTTTTT	CASGSREPPGGELFF	TRBD2	TRBV2	TRBJ2-2	-